What follows is one T cell receptor (beta chain) and its context. Antigen: not known. The junction had 9 bases not matched to a gene; V was cut back by 5 bases and J by 7 bases. From germline, CDR1 is DFQATT and CDR2 SNEGSKA (reference sequence). There are 14 residues in the CDR3. Next came a second PCR, run for about 6 to 12 cycles, which used a sample-barcoded 5' primer along with a J-beta primer mix. TCRdb reprocessed the 5' RACE reads via MiXCR and lists one record per CDR3 protein. Of around 500,000 distinct CDR3 sequences in the sample, roughly 48% were seen once. These data originate in a study of blood T cells in healthy people across ages. Study results and limitations: More naive CD4+ cells and higher diversity marked long-lived donors relative to aged donors.

This receptor was obtained from a man older than 75 in good health. V is TRBV20-1 and J is TRBJ1-5; TRBD1 matches 9 bases. The sequenced sample was blood. The CDR3 bases are TGCAGTGCTCCCTCGGGACAGGGAAGACAGCCCCAGCATTTT. This encodes CSAPSGQGRQPQHF.